The 20 T cell receptor beta chains below come from one sample, sequenced in a study of T-cell reconstitution after alpha-beta-depleted transplantation in children. Unique molecular identifiers were built into the TCRbeta library. TCRdb fed the PCR reads into MiXCR, producing one record per CDR3 protein. The data hold some 600,000 distinct CDR3 sequences, with 13% observed a single time. The sequencing here drew on PBMCs, mostly from graft donor cells, taken 360 days after TCRalphabeta/CD19-depleted stem cell transplant. These receptors came from a male patient under 18 who had a stem cell transplant for acute myeloid leukemia, so the T cells may come from the graft donor.

This clonotype occurred a few times. V gene TRBV12-3 or TRBV12-4 combines with J gene TRBJ2-3; D unclear. Trimming took 5 bases from V and 3 from J, leaving 9 bases between them. This CDR3 is built from 13 residues. CDR3 region: CASSTGSTDTQYF. DNA of the CDR3: TGTGCCAGCAGTACCGGGTCGACAGATACGCAGTATTTT.

The V gene is TRBV7-6, the J gene TRBJ2-1; D uncertain. This CDR3 contains 15 residues. Germline V lookup: CDR1 SGHVS, CDR2 FNYEAQ. Trimming cost V 0 bases and J 6 bases, with 12 bases left between them. The CDR3 sequence: CASSLAESPVNEQFF. The CDR3, as DNA: TGTGCCAGCAGCTTAGCGGAGAGCCCGGTCAATGAGCAGTTCTTC.

This clonotype has just a few counts. The chain carries TRBV5-6 and TRBJ2-2; D gene unclear. The CDR3 has 15 amino acids. V lost 4 bases to trimming and J lost 1 base, with 11 bases between them. The V gene's germline CDR1 is SGHDT and CDR2 YYEEEE. The DNA of the CDR3 is TGTGCCAGCAGCCCTAGACCGATGAACACCGGGGAGCTGTTTTTT. It specifies CASSPRPMNTGELFF.

The chain is built from TRBV5-1 and TRBJ2-3; 14 bases line up with TRBD2. Germline CDR1 reads SGHRS; CDR2 reads YFSETQ. Trimming took 4 bases from V and 6 from J; bases not matched to a gene: 10. CDR3 length: 17 amino acids. The CDR3 coding sequence is TGCGCCAGCAGCGCCAGACTAGCGGGAGGGCCCTTGGATACGCAGTATTTT. Protein product: CASSARLAGGPLDTQYF.

Many counts were recorded for this clonotype. CDR3 nucleotide sequence: TGTGCCAGCAGCTTCCGGGACAGGCCTGATACGCAGTATTTT. It is translated as CASSFRDRPDTQYF. J is TRBJ2-3 and V is TRBV7-2, with 8 bases identical to TRBD1. V shed 3 bases, J shed 6 bases, and the junction held 5 bases outside the gene matches. The V gene's germline CDR1 is SGHTA and CDR2 FQGNSA. CDR3 size: 14 residues.

There are a few counts of this clonotype. J is TRBJ2-1 and V is TRBV5-1; D is possibly TRBD1 (5 bases). V lost 4 bases and J 5 bases, leaving 16 bases between the germline ends. The CDR3 extends over 15 amino acids. From germline, CDR1 is SGHRS and CDR2 YFSETQ. CDR3 protein: CASSALGEWNNEQFF. The DNA of the CDR3 is TGCGCCAGCAGCGCGTTAGGGGAATGGAACAATGAGCAGTTCTTC.

The chain couples TRBV5-1 to TRBJ2-1; 11 positions match TRBD2. Germline V gene data show CDR1 as SGHRS and CDR2 as YFSETQ. The CDR3 runs 15 residues. V shed 0 bases, J shed 8 bases, and the junction held 4 bases outside the gene matches. The CDR3 loop is CASSLGGLAGYEQFF. For the CDR3, the DNA is TGCGCCAGCAGCTTGGGTGGACTAGCGGGTTATGAGCAGTTCTTC.

There are a few counts of this clonotype. This chain links TRBV27 with TRBJ2-1; 13 bases map to TRBD2. The length of the CDR3 is 20 residues. V lost 4 bases and J lost 0; bases outside the gene matches: 12. CDR1 and CDR2 (germline): MNHEY, SMNVEV (reference sequence). This chain's CDR3 is CASSSGLAGAIRSSYNEQFF. For the CDR3, the DNA is TGTGCCAGCAGTTCAGGACTAGCGGGAGCTATTAGGAGCTCCTACAATGAGCAGTTCTTC.

The V call is TRBV4-3, the J call TRBJ2-7, with 11 bases aligning to TRBD2. V lost 0 bases, J lost 2 bases, and 6 bases stayed unmatched. The CDR3 runs to 17 residues. Germline CDR1 is LGHNA and CDR2 is YSLEER. This chain's CDR3 is CASSQEGGLAGTYEQYF. The CDR3 coding sequence is TGCGCCAGCAGCCAAGAGGGAGGACTAGCGGGTACCTACGAGCAGTACTTC.

This clonotype has at least ten counts. CDR3 sequence reads: CASSLAGTGGPYEQYF. The CDR3 region has the DNA TGTGCCAGCAGCTTAGCGGGGACGGGAGGGCCCTACGAGCAGTACTTC. The chain combines TRBV7-2 with TRBJ2-7; 8 bases match TRBD2. V lost 0 bases and J lost 2; bases outside the gene matches: 6. The CDR3 totals 16 residues. Germline CDR1 reads SGHTA; CDR2 reads FQGNSA.

The chain uses TRBV20-1 and TRBJ2-7, with D unclear. Germline-derived CDR1 and CDR2 are DFQATT and SNEGSKA (reference sequence). The CDR3 is 13 residues long. V was trimmed by 4 bases and J by 3 bases, leaving 13 bases between them. CDR3 residues: CSATPGEIYEQYF. CDR3 bases: TGCAGTGCTACCCCCGGAGAGATCTACGAGCAGTACTTC.

This clonotype was counted ten times or more. The chain couples TRBV12-3 or TRBV12-4 to TRBJ2-3; the D call may be TRBD1 or TRBD2 (5 bases each). The CDR3 sequence is 16 residues long. Trimming pared 1 base from V and 5 bases from J, leaving 16 bases between. The CDR3 here is CASSLEELRGEDTQYF. Written as DNA, the CDR3 is TGTGCCAGCAGTTTAGAGGAGTTGAGGGGAGAAGATACGCAGTATTTT.

The table lists this clonotype with many counts. The rearrangement joins TRBV29-1 to TRBJ2-7; D call uncertain. This CDR3 is 15 amino acids long. Germline CDR1 and CDR2: SQVTM and ANQGSEA. The V end was cut by 0 bases, the J end by 4 bases, with 16 bases between. The CDR3 DNA sequence: TGCAGCGTTGAAGATCTTGGGCAGGCCTGGTACGAGCAGTACTTC. Protein product: CSVEDLGQAWYEQYF.

With regard to this clonotype: At one boundary the junction diverges from the germline segment, which might be a read error. The chain carries TRBV5-6 and TRBJ1-1; 8 nucleotides match TRBD1. The germline V gene encodes CDR1 SGHDT and CDR2 YYEEEE. The CDR3 covers 18 residues. CDR3 DNA: TGTGCCAGCGGCTTTTCCGCTCAGACAGGGGTTTGGAACACTGAAGCTTTCTTT. Translated, it gives CASGFSAQTGVWNTEAFF. Looking up the rest from reference TRBV5-6 and TRBJ1-1 gives the full variable domain: DAGVTQSPTHLIKTRGQQVTLRCSPKSGHDTVSWYQQALGQGPQFIFQYYEEEERQRGNFPDRFSGHQFPNYSSELNVNALLLGDSALYLCASGFSAQTGVWNTEAFFGQGTRLTVV.

This chain connects TRBV6-1 to TRBJ2-7, with 8 nucleotides matching TRBD1. V shed 6 bases and J 4 bases; nucleotides not matched to a gene: 11. The CDR3 is made up of 15 amino acids. The germline CDR1 and CDR2 sequences are MNHNS and SASEGT. This CDR3 reads CASRPHRGVEYEQYF. CDR3 sequence (DNA): TGTGCCAGCAGGCCTCACAGGGGGGTTGAGTACGAGCAGTACTTC.

This clonotype came up a few times. The V and J genes are TRBV7-3 and TRBJ2-7; 9 nucleotides match TRBD1. Trimming took 4 bases from V and 2 from J; bases not matched to a gene: 3. The germline V gene has CDR1 SGHTA and CDR2 FQGTGA. The CDR3 loop spans 14 amino acids. The CDR3 here is CASSYGDRAYEQYF. DNA of the CDR3: TGTGCCAGCAGCTACGGGGACAGGGCCTACGAGCAGTACTTC.

This chain links TRBV28 with TRBJ1-3, with a possible D match to TRBD1 (5 bases). CDR1 is MDHEN and CDR2 is SYDVKM in the germline V gene. V was cut by 7 bases and J by 4 bases, with 17 bases left in between. The CDR3 spans 15 residues. CDR3 protein: CASTRRGIAGNTIYF. In nucleotides, the CDR3 is TGTGCCAGCACCCGTCGGGGGATTGCAGGAAACACCATATATTTT.

The DNA of the CDR3 is TGTGCCAGCAGCTCCAGACAGGGGGCTGACTACACTGAAGCTTTCTTT. It specifies CASSSRQGADYTEAFF. The chain recombines TRBV11-2 with TRBJ1-1; TRBD1 matches at 10 bases. CDR1 and CDR2 (germline): SGHAT, FQNNGV. This CDR3 is built from 16 residues. Germline trimming cut 4 bases from V and 3 bases from J; bases unmatched to any gene: 8.

This clonotype was counted ten times or more. This chain joins TRBV20-1 and TRBJ2-7, with D possibly TRBD2 on 5 matching bases. The germline V gene has CDR1 DFQATT and CDR2 SNEGSKA (reference sequence). This CDR3 region has 16 residues. Trimming removed 6 bases at V and 0 bases at J, with 21 bases between. As DNA, the CDR3 is TGCAGTGCGAGGAGCGGTTTCGGACGCGGCTCCTACGAGCAGTACTTC. Protein: CSARSGFGRGSYEQYF.

The chain couples TRBV28 to TRBJ2-5, with 10 bases lining up with TRBD1. The germline V gene has CDR1 MDHEN and CDR2 SYDVKM. With V trimmed by 1 base and J by 5 bases, 7 bases remained unmatched. The length of the CDR3 is 16 residues. DNA for the CDR3: TGTGCCAGCAGTTTATCGGGACAGGGGCGAGGGGAGACCCAGTACTTC. Amino acids: CASSLSGQGRGETQYF.